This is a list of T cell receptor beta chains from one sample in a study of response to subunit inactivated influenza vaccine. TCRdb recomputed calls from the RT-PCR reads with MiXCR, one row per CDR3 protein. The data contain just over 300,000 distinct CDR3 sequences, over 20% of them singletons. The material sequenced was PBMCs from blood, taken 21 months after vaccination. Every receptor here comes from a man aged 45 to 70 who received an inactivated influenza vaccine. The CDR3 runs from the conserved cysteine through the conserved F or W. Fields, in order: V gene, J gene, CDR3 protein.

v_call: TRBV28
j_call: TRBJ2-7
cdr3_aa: CASSEGAFGSGRSPYEQYF

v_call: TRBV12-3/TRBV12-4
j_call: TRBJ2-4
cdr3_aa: CASSFGGTKNIQYF

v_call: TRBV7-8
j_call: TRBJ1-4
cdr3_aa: CASSILRTATNEKLFF

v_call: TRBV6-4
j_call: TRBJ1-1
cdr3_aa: CASSGLVDPDTEAFF

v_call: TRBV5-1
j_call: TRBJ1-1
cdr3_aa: CASSPTQNTEAFF

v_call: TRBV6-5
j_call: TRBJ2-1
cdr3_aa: CASSSGTSGLNEQFF

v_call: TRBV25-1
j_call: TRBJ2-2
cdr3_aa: CASSESPGLRKNTGELFF

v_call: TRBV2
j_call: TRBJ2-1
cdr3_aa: CASSEAWGNEQFF

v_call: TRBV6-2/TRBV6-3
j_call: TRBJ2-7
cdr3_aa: CASRTPGSYEQYF

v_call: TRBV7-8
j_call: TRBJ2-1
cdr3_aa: CASSLGAGTSVYNEQFF

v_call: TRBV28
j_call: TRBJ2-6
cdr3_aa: CASSPWGDSGANVLTF

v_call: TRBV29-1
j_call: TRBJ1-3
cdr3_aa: CSVGTVNGNTIYF

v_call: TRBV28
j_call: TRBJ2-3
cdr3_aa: CASGLASTDTQYF

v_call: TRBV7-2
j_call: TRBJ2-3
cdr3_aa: CASSFRSTGTDTQYF

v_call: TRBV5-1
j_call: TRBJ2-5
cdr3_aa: CASSRPQPGEETQYF

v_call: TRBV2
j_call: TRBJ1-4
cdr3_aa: CASKRGLAEKLFF

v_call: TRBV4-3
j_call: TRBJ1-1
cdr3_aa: CASSQARTGLNTEAFF

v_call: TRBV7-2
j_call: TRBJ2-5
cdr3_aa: CASSRSGNQETQYF

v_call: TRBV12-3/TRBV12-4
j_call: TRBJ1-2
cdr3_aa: CASRGGRTGINYGYTF

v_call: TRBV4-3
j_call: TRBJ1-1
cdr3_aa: CASSQGDRTYNTEAFF

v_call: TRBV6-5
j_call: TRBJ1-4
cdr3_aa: CASSYSIGEKLFF

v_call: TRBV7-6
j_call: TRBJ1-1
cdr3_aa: CASRPGPRNTEAFF

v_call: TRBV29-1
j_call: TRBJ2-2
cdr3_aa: CSVEDPTRRDTGELFF

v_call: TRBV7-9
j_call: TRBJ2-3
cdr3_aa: CASSWRGYTDTQYF

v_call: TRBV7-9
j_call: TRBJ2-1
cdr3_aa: CASSPQRYNEQFF

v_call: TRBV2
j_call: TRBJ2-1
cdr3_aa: CASSRPGLALYNEQFF

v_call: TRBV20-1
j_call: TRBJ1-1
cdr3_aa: CSARVQRNTEAFF

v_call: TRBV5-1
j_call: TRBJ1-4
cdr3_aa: CASSWTGQATNEKLFF

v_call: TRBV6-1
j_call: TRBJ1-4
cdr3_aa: CASSEASGNEKLFF

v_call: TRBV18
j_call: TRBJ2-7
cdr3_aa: CASSPPSTGSYEQYF

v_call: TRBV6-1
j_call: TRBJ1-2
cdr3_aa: CASSPRGLGYGYTF

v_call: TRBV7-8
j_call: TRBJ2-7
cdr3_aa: CASSLAGDRLYEQYF

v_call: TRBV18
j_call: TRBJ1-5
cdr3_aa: CASSPLGDANQPQHF

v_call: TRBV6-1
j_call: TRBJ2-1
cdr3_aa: CASSESGRKHEQFF

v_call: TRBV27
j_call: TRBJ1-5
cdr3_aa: CASSQRPPGVRDQPQHF

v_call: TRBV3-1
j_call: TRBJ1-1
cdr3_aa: CASSQGDREAFF

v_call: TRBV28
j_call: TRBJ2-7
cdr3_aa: CASWGQTSYEQYF

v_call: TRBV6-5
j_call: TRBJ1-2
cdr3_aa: CASSYSSQGAVYGYTF

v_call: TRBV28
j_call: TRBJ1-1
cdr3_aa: CASRTRSTEAFF

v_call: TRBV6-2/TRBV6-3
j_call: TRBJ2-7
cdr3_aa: CASILGASGIGEQYF

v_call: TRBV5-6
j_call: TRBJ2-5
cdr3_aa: CASSSKRGETQYF

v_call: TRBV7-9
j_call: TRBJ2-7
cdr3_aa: CASSLGTSFYEQYF

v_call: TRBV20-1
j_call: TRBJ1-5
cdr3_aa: CSARPGQGAPSGPQHF

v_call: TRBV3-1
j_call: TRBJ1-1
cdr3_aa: CASSQGETSAFF

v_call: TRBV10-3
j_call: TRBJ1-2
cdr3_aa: CAISESQGAIGGYTF